Following are 6 T cell receptor beta chains from one sample sequenced in a study of siplizumab effects on memory and regulatory T cells. Generated by immunoSEQ multiplex PCR, the TCRdb table keeps only in-frame clones and is missing some. The sample lists about 100,000 clones, about 92% occurring once. The sequencing input was Tregs sorted from blood. These receptors all stem from a human donor in good health.

V is TRBV7-6 and J is TRBJ2-1; a possible D gene is TRBD1 (6 bases). The CDR3 covers 14 residues. V was clipped by 5 bases and J by 3 bases, with 11 bases between them. The V gene's germline CDR1 is SGHVS and CDR2 FNYEAQ. Written as DNA, the CDR3 is TGTGCCAGCAGCACCGGGACATACTACAATGAGCAGTTCTTC. It translates to CASSTGTYYNEQFF.

The chain recombines TRBV7-3 with TRBJ2-1; unclear D gene. CDR1 and CDR2 (germline): SGHTA, FQGTGA. V lost 1 base and J lost 5, with 9 bases in between. The CDR3 loop spans 14 amino acids. The CDR3 is CASSLNPGDNEQFF. CDR3 DNA: TGTGCCAGCAGCTTAAACCCTGGGGACAATGAGCAGTTCTTC. The entire variable domain, with the rest obtained from reference TRBV7-3 and TRBJ2-1, is as follows: GAGVSQTPSNKVTEKGKYVELRCDPISGHTALYWYRQSLGQGPEFLIYFQGTGAADDSGLPNDRFFAVRPEGSVSTLKIQRTERGDSAVYLCASSLNPGDNEQFFGPGTRLTVL.

The chain has TRBV4-1 and TRBJ1-2; tentatively, D is TRBD1 (5 bases). Germline V gene sequence: CDR1 MGHRA, CDR2 YSYEKL. V lost 0 bases and J 4 bases, leaving 9 bases between the germline ends. This CDR3 contains 14 residues. CDR3 loop: CASSQDRGFYGYTF. DNA of the CDR3: TGCGCCAGCAGCCAAGATCGGGGGTTCTATGGCTACACCTTC.

This sequence joins TRBV11-2 and TRBJ1-1; unclear D gene. Trimming stripped 3 bases from V and 6 bases from J, with 14 bases between. The CDR3 contains 14 residues. Looked up from germline, CDR1 is SGHAT and CDR2 is FQNNGV. The CDR3 here is CASSLQLLPPEAFF. DNA for the CDR3: TGTGCCAGCAGCTTGCAACTTCTTCCCCCTGAAGCTTTCTTT.

This clone has just one count. This chain joins TRBV6-6 and TRBJ1-2; D is unresolved. There are 13 residues in the CDR3. V lost 8 bases and J lost 0, with 10 bases in between. Germline V lookup: CDR1 MNHNY, CDR2 SVGAGI (reference sequence). The CDR3 DNA sequence: TGTGCCAGCTCGGAGGGAGCTAACTATGGCTACACCTTC. Protein sequence: CASSEGANYGYTF.

This sequence joins TRBV6-6 and TRBJ1-2; TRBD1 agrees at 10 bases. Germline CDR1 MNHNY, CDR2 SVGAGI (reference sequence). Losses at the gene ends were 0 bases for V and 5 bases for J; bases not matched to a gene: 3. CDR3 length: 15 residues. CDR3 coding DNA: TGTGCCAGCAGTTACTCTTTGGGACAGGGGTATGGCTACACCTTC. It yields the protein CASSYSLGQGYGYTF.